This TCR beta chain was sequenced during a study of cytomegalovirus exposure and HLA in healthy donors. Across the study: Earlier, 95 million to 130 million unique TCR beta sequences were recovered from 170 million or so T cells by an analysis. When just under 400 donors were genotyped, more than 70% of them were found to fall in the Caucasian-associated ancestry cluster.

Study results and limitations: Usually a TCR sequence was rare, but some public TCRs were found in many donors. As confirmed in vitro, three CMV-associated chains were specific for CMV antigens.

This clone was seen once. Its antigen remains unidentified. This CDR3 region has 15 residues. V was clipped by 4 bases and J by 5 bases; unmatched bases: 6. In germline, CDR1 is ENHRY, CDR2 SYGVKD. The PCR used 60 Vbeta and 13 Jbeta primers. The method was immunoSEQ multiplex PCR; TCRdb's version includes in-frame clones alone and lacks a portion of them. Here the sample spans fewer than 150,000 clones, about 76% being singletons. The TCR sequence derives from a man younger than 30 in good health and CMV-seronegative. Material: PBMCs. V is TRBV10-3 and J is TRBJ2-1; 9 nucleotides match TRBD2. The CDR3 DNA reads as TGTGCCATCAGTGTGGGGGCTAGCGGGAACAATGAGCAGTTCTTC. This codes for CAISVGASGNNEQFF.